This TCR beta chain was sequenced during a study of spatial heterogeneity in lung cancer (dated 2019 in TCRdb). In the study overall: More beta-chain than alpha-chain transcripts were consistently detected, likely reflecting higher beta-chain transcript abundance. In the raw uncorrected reads, each unique combination of TCR and UMI appeared more than ten times on average. In non-small cell lung cancer, the study made a quantitative comparison of TCR alpha and beta repertoires among multiple tumor regions, matched nontumor lung and blood. The study linked features of the TCR repertoire to counts of nonsynonymous mutations, which were determined by whole-exome sequencing of tumor tissue. Both alpha and beta chains were TCR-sequenced in samples taken at surgery, namely 220 tumor regions, around 70 matched nontumor lung samples and a few dozen PBMC samples.

Library prep was done by 5' RACE. The data were produced on a NextSeq 500. The TCR library protocol attached a unique molecular identifier to each TCR cDNA molecule to allow correction of PCR and sequencing errors. In the original analysis: TCR identification, UMI-based error correction and CDR3 extraction were performed with Decombinator tools. Expanded TCRs were defined as those above a frequency of 2 per 1,000, corresponding to the top 1% of the tumor frequency distribution. Renyi diversity was computed with the R vegan package after each repertoire had been subsampled 100 times to 5,000 TCRs. CDR3 similarity networks were constructed using string-kernel similarity of amino acid triplets, with links drawn between CDR3s whose pairwise similarity was above 0.82. TCRdb passed the public sequencing reads through fastp at Q25 and MiXCR, retaining productive beta sequences. Entries that share a CDR3 protein sequence are merged under the most common genes and DNA. What appears here as the V and J calls and clone size reflects TCRdb's work, not the paper's. This sample is represented by 25,000 or so distinct CDR3 sequences; around 5% of them were singletons. The ten top clones hold 4% to 6.5% of the sample.

The CDR3 holds 14 amino acids from the cysteine to the phenylalanine. The kept DNA is CDR3 alone, 42 bases in frame from the first base. The germline ends are 13 bases apart after V is trimmed by 5 bases and J by 5 bases. Reading the germline V gene gives CDR1 SGHAT and CDR2 FQNNGV. The investigation overall reported the following: Confirming at a functional level the hypothesis that regional TCRs recognize regional mutations was considered to require additional single-cell paired TCR alpha and beta sequencing. Ubiquitous expanded tumor TCRs showed up in blood more often at tumor resection than at routine follow-up.

A note on this clonotype: Its antigen has not been determined. No much larger clone is present one base from it, and per-base qualities are unavailable.

This specimen's time point label, per the study, means: sample taken at primary tumor resection. The donors were about 71 patients from the lung TRACERx cohort who had early-stage, untreated non-small cell lung cancer. For TCR sequencing, whole RNA was extracted from tumor and nontumor lung tissue, or from cryopreserved PBMC samples, and no cell sorting was done. A patient was chosen for TCR sequencing only when enough RNA was available from at least two tumor regions. The sequencing used PBMCs, collected at surgery. The sequence derives from a male donor with early-stage non-small cell lung cancer. Rearrangement joined TRBV11-2 to TRBJ2-4; matching of 5 bases hints at TRBD2 as the D gene. The nucleotide sequence reads TGTGCCAGCAGCCGAGGGAGATACGAAAACATTCAGTACTTC. Its protein is CASSRGRYENIQYF.